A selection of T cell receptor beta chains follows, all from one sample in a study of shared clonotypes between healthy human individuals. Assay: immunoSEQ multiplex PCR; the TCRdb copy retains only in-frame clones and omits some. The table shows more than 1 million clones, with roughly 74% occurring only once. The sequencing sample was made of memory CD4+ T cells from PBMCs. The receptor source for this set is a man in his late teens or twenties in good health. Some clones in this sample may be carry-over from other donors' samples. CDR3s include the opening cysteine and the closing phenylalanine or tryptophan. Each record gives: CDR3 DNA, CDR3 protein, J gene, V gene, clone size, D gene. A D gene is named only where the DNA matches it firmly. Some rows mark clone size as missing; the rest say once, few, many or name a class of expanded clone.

CDR3 DNA: TGTGCCAGCAGCTCCCTAGCGGGATCGAACACCGGGGAGCTGTTTTTT; CDR3 protein: CASSSLAGSNTGELFF; J gene: TRBJ2-2; V gene: TRBV7-3; clone size: once; D gene: TRBD2
CDR3 DNA: TGTGCCAGCAGCTTAGGGACTAGCTTGCAGTATTTT; CDR3 protein: CASSLGTSLQYF; J gene: TRBJ2-3; V gene: TRBV7-3; clone size: few; D gene: TRBD2
CDR3 DNA: TGCGCCAGCAGTGACCTTGAGGGGGTTACTGAAGCTTTCTTT; CDR3 protein: CASSDLEGVTEAFF; J gene: TRBJ1-1; V gene: TRBV10-1; clone size: -; D gene: -
CDR3 DNA: TGTGCCAGCAGCCCCCGTATAGTGACCTACAATGAGCAGTTCTTC; CDR3 protein: CASSPRIVTYNEQFF; J gene: TRBJ2-1; V gene: TRBV5-4; clone size: -; D gene: -
CDR3 DNA: TGTGCCAGCAGTTTCTCCCTGAGACAGGGGGCATCCTACGAGCAGTACTTC; CDR3 protein: CASSFSLRQGASYEQYF; J gene: TRBJ2-7; V gene: TRBV28; clone size: -; D gene: TRBD1
CDR3 DNA: TGTGCCAGCAGTTACCCGTCCACCGGGGAGCTGTTTTTT; CDR3 protein: CASSYPSTGELFF; J gene: TRBJ2-2; V gene: TRBV6-5; clone size: few; D gene: -
CDR3 DNA: TGTGCCAGTAGTGAGCAGGGGGCCGGCTCCTACGAGCAGTACTTC; CDR3 protein: CASSEQGAGSYEQYF; J gene: TRBJ2-7; V gene: TRBV19; clone size: once; D gene: TRBD1
CDR3 DNA: TGTGCCAGTAGTAGAACCGGGACAGGCTATGGCTACACCTTC; CDR3 protein: CASSRTGTGYGYTF; J gene: TRBJ1-2; V gene: TRBV19; clone size: -; D gene: TRBD1
CDR3 DNA: TGTGCCAGCGCCCGGAACACAGATACGCAGTATTTT; CDR3 protein: CASARNTDTQYF; J gene: TRBJ2-3; V gene: TRBV6-1; clone size: -; D gene: -
CDR3 DNA: TGCAGCGTTGCCAATGGGGGGTCCCTGGTTGATGAGCAGTTCTTC; CDR3 protein: CSVANGGSLVDEQFF; J gene: TRBJ2-1; V gene: TRBV29-1; clone size: -; D gene: -